Below are 5 T cell receptor beta chains sequenced from a single sample in a study of neurological immune-mediated disorders. TCRdb passed the 5' RACE reads through MiXCR, listing each CDR3 protein once. The profile shows some 65,000 distinct CDR3 sequences, 4.1% of them singletons. Material for sequencing was PBMCs. These TCRs come from a man over 45 with multiple sclerosis.

This clonotype was counted many times. The chain links TRBV3-1 to TRBJ2-5; the match to TRBD2 covers 11 bases. Germline-derived CDR1 and CDR2 are LGHDT and YNNKEL (reference sequence). The CDR3 length is 15 residues. V shed 1 base and J 7 bases; nucleotides not matched to a gene: 5. The CDR3 protein is CASSQVAGGSATQYF. In DNA form, the CDR3 reads TGTGCCAGCAGCCAAGTAGCGGGGGGGTCGGCGACCCAGTACTTC.

There are a few counts of this clonotype. The genes are TRBV28 and TRBJ2-3, with TRBD2 matching 7 bases. The germline V gene encodes CDR1 MDHEN and CDR2 SYDVKM. V shed 6 bases, J shed 12 bases, and the junction held 9 bases outside the gene matches. The CDR3 loop spans 12 amino acids. This CDR3 reads CASRPTSGAQYF. As DNA, the CDR3 is TGTGCCAGCAGACCCACGAGCGGGGCCCAGTATTTT.

This clonotype was observed many times. The rearrangement uses TRBV4-2 and TRBJ2-5; D is unclear. The ends were cut back, 0 bases at V and 4 bases at J, with 15 bases in the middle. The CDR3 runs 16 residues. Germline V gene data show CDR1 as LGHNA and CDR2 as YNFKEQ. The CDR3, as DNA: TGTGCCAGCAGCCAAGAAGCGTTCGCTGTCGGAGAGACCCAGTACTTC. It translates to CASSQEAFAVGETQYF.

This clonotype was observed at least ten times. The rearrangement links TRBV5-4 to TRBJ1-2, with unresolved D. V was cut by 0 bases and J by 3 bases, with 15 bases left in between. The germline CDR1 and CDR2 sequences are SGHNT and YYREEE (reference sequence). The CDR3 totals 16 residues. The CDR3 coding sequence is TGTGCCAGCAGCTTGGCGGCGGTCGGTGGAGACTATGGCTACACCTTC. Translating gives CASSLAAVGGDYGYTF. Supplemented by reference TRBV5-4 and TRBJ1-2, the full variable domain reads ETGVTQSPTHLIKTRGQQVTLRCSSQSGHNTVSWYQQALGQGPQFIFQYYREEENGRGNFPPRFSGLQFPNYSSELNVNALELDDSALYLCASSLAAVGGDYGYTFGSGTRLTVV.

The J gene is TRBJ2-7, the V gene TRBV20-1; 10 bases align to TRBD1. CDR3 length: 11 residues. CDR1 is DFQATT, CDR2 SNEGSKA, per germline (reference sequence). V lost 5 bases, J lost 6 bases, and 1 base stayed unmatched. For the CDR3, the DNA is TGCAGTGCTGACAGGGGGCGCGAGCAGTACTTC. This gives the protein CSADRGREQYF.